Each of the 30 T cell receptor beta chains below was sequenced from the same sample in a study of blood T cell repertoires in COVID-19. The data were produced by immunoSEQ multiplex PCR, yet TCRdb's version contains in-frame clones alone and is incomplete. The top ten hold more than 3% of the sample, which has about 190,000 clones, about 83% seen once. Sequencing input: PBMCs or T cells enriched from blood (not recorded which). These receptors were taken from a woman under 40 who had been exposed to COVID-19.

This clone was seen a single time. This chain uses TRBV7-8 with TRBJ1-4, with 7 positions matching TRBD1. V was pared by 2 bases and J by 3 bases, with 3 bases of the junction left unmatched. The germline CDR1 and CDR2 sequences are SGHVS and FQNEAQ. The CDR3 loop spans 15 amino acids. The CDR3 region is CASSLNRGPNEKLFF. The CDR3 DNA reads as TGTGCCAGCAGCTTAAACAGGGGTCCTAATGAAAAACTGTTTTTT.

This clone was recorded a few times. The chain has TRBV6-5 and TRBJ2-1; 8 nucleotides match TRBD1. Germline V gene sequence: CDR1 MNHEY, CDR2 SVGAGI. The CDR3 has 13 amino acids. Trimming at V came to 5 bases and at J to 8 bases, leaving 5 bases not matched to a gene. The CDR3 DNA reads as TGTGCCAGCAGTCGGACAGGGTTTGATGAGCAGTTCTTC. It yields the protein CASSRTGFDEQFF.

The chain recombines TRBV7-2 with TRBJ2-5; 8 bases agree with TRBD2. Germline loops: CDR1 SGHTA, CDR2 FQGNSA. The junction had 13 bases not matched to a gene; V was cut back by 5 bases and J by 5 bases. This CDR3 region has 16 residues. For the CDR3, the DNA is TGTGCCAGCAGCCCGAGCCTGCGGGGGGCCTTGGAGACCCAGTACTTC. This sequence encodes CASSPSLRGALETQYF.

The chain combines TRBV7-3 with TRBJ2-3; tentatively, D is TRBD1 (6 bases). Trimming took 1 base from V and 4 from J, leaving 18 bases between them. CDR3 length: 17 residues. Germline values: CDR1 SGHTA, CDR2 FQGTGA. The CDR3 nucleotides read TGTGCCAGCAGCTTAAATTCCGGCCAGGGGTCCTCAGATACGCAGTATTTT. This gives the protein CASSLNSGQGSSDTQYF.

The rearrangement uses TRBV7-8 and TRBJ1-2; no clear D. The germline gives CDR1 SGHVS, CDR2 FQNEAQ. The CDR3 covers 16 residues. Trimming took 4 bases from V and 0 from J, leaving 15 bases between them. This CDR3 is CASSSRDTLANYGYTF. The CDR3 DNA is TGTGCCAGCAGCTCCCGAGACACCTTAGCTAACTATGGCTACACCTTC.

This chain connects TRBV2 to TRBJ1-1; D gene ambiguous. The CDR3 is 12 amino acids. V was trimmed by 5 bases and J by 9 bases, leaving 13 bases between them. Germline V lookup: CDR1 SNHLY, CDR2 FYNNEI. For the CDR3, the DNA is TGTGCCAGCAGTCCTCAGCGGGCCAAAGCTTTCTTT. Its protein product is CASSPQRAKAFF.

In its sample, this clone was seen once. The chain is built from TRBV5-1 and TRBJ1-1, with 7 bases identical to TRBD1. Trimming removed 4 bases from V and 4 bases from J; junction bases left unmatched: 7. Germline CDR1 reads SGHRS; CDR2 reads YFSETQ. The CDR3 covers 14 residues. DNA of the CDR3: TGCGCCAGCAGCCTCGACAGGGTTGGCACTGAAGCTTTCTTT. It codes for CASSLDRVGTEAFF.

This chain joins TRBV29-1 and TRBJ2-5; a possible D gene is TRBD1 (5 bases). The CDR3 totals 13 residues. V shed 7 bases and J shed 0 bases, with 12 bases lying between them. Per the germline V gene, CDR1 is SQVTM and CDR2 is ANQGSEA. The CDR3 DNA sequence: TGCAGCGGTACAGGCAGGTACCAAGAGACCCAGTACTTC. Translation gives CSGTGRYQETQYF.

CDR3 coding DNA: TGCGCCAGCAGCCAAGATCGGGGGGAGGAAAAGTTCTTC. This gives the protein CASSQDRGEEKFF. V and J are TRBV4-3 and TRBJ2-1, with TRBD2 matching over 7 bases. The CDR3 contains 13 residues. The V gene end was trimmed by 0 bases and the J gene end by 14 bases; junction bases not matched to a gene: 7. Germline assignment: CDR1 LGHNA and CDR2 YSLEER.

The chain combines TRBV19 with TRBJ2-3, with TRBD1 identical over 8 bases. Unmatched junction bases numbered 1, after V lost 6 bases and J lost 2 bases. The CDR3 spans 13 residues. The germline V gene encodes CDR1 LNHDA and CDR2 SQIVND (reference sequence). CDR3 DNA sequence: TGTGCCAGTAGGGACAGGGCCACAGATACGCAGTATTTT. This codes for CASRDRATDTQYF.

V and J are TRBV3-1 (or the pseudogene TRBV3-2) and TRBJ2-1; 13 bases fit TRBD2. CDR1 LGHDT and CDR2 YNNKEL come from the germline V gene (reference sequence). The junction had 4 bases not matched to a gene; V was cut back by 3 bases and J by 5 bases. The CDR3 length is 16 residues. DNA for the CDR3: TGTGCCAGCAGCCAGGTACTAGCGGGGGGGAACAATGAGCAGTTCTTC. This sequence encodes CASSQVLAGGNNEQFF.

The chain uses TRBV19 and TRBJ1-6, with D possibly matching TRBD1 (5 bases). V was trimmed by 1 base and J by 10 bases, leaving 8 bases between them. CDR1 and CDR2 from the germline V gene are LNHDA and SQIVND (reference sequence). This CDR3 is 13 amino acids long. For the CDR3, the DNA is TGTGCCAGTAGTATAGGACGGACATCACCCCTCCACTTT. Its translation is CASSIGRTSPLHF.

The chain has TRBV19 and TRBJ2-5; 8 bases align to TRBD2. Trimming at V came to 9 bases and at J to 5 bases, leaving 17 bases not matched to a gene. CDR3 size: 16 residues. The germline gives CDR1 LNHDA, CDR2 SQIVND (reference sequence). Written as DNA, the CDR3 is TGTGCCAGCACCGGGGGCGGGGGGCCTTTGCGGGAGACCCAGTACTTC. Its protein product is CASTGGGGPLRETQYF.

This chain links TRBV5-6 with TRBJ2-3, with 10 bases fitting TRBD1. V shed 3 bases, J shed 4 bases, and the junction held 8 bases outside the gene matches. The CDR3 runs 16 residues. The V gene's germline CDR1 is SGHDT and CDR2 YYEEEE. The CDR3 nucleotides read TGTGCCAGCAGCTACCTGACAGGGGGCTCTTCAGATACGCAGTATTTT. As protein: CASSYLTGGSSDTQYF. Based on the CDR3 plus reference TRBV5-6 and TRBJ2-3, the full variable domain is DAGVTQSPTHLIKTRGQQVTLRCSPKSGHDTVSWYQQALGQGPQFIFQYYEEEERQRGNFPDRFSGHQFPNYSSELNVNALLLGDSALYLCASSYLTGGSSDTQYFGPGTRLTVL.

The gene calls are TRBV5-6 and TRBJ2-5, with D maybe TRBD1 (6 bases). The CDR3 extends over 14 amino acids. Trimming cost V 1 base and J 1 base, with 8 bases left between them. CDR1 SGHDT and CDR2 YYEEEE come from the germline V gene. CDR3 residues: CASSLLGGQETQYF. In DNA, the CDR3 is TGTGCCAGCAGCTTGTTAGGGGGCCAAGAGACCCAGTACTTC.

The chain uses TRBV5-6 and TRBJ1-3; possibly TRBD1 for D (5 bases). The CDR3 has 16 residues. The germline V and J ends were trimmed by 0 bases and 0 bases, with 10 bases remaining between them. The germline V gene has CDR1 SGHDT and CDR2 YYEEEE. The CDR3 sequence: CASSLGQKSSGNTIYF. The CDR3 DNA reads TGTGCCAGCAGCTTGGGACAGAAATCCTCTGGAAACACCATATATTTT.

This sequence joins TRBV18 and TRBJ2-3, with TRBD1 matching over 7 bases. In germline, CDR1 is KGHSH, CDR2 LQKENI. The V gene end was trimmed by 5 bases and the J gene end by 6 bases; junction bases not matched to a gene: 17. The CDR3 runs to 17 residues. DNA for the CDR3: TGTGCCAGCTCAGGAGCCCAGGACAGAATGGGACAGGATACGCAGTATTTT. Encoded protein: CASSGAQDRMGQDTQYF.

The rearrangement links TRBV7-9 to TRBJ1-6; D may be TRBD1 (6 bases). CDR3 length equals 16 residues. CDR1 is SEHNR and CDR2 is FQNEAQ in the germline V gene (reference sequence). Trimming stripped 5 bases from V and 3 bases from J, with 14 bases between. The CDR3 nucleotides are TGTGCCAGCAGCAAAAATCAGGGGTTCTATAATTCACCCCTCCACTTT. The encoded protein is CASSKNQGFYNSPLHF.

The J gene is TRBJ1-6, the V gene TRBV27; weak D call: TRBD1 (5 bases). The germline CDR1 and CDR2 sequences are MNHEY and SMNVEV (reference sequence). The CDR3 totals 15 residues. V lost 2 bases, J lost 8 bases, and 13 bases lay in between. CDR3 sequence (DNA): TGTGCCAGCAGTTTAGGGGGGATATTAGATTCACCCCTCCACTTT. The encoded protein is CASSLGGILDSPLHF.

The chain has TRBV27 and TRBJ2-2, with TRBD2 identical over 12 bases. CDR1 MNHEY and CDR2 SMNVEV come from the germline V gene (reference sequence). V trimming: 5 bases; J trimming: 9 bases; junction bases outside the gene matches: 7. The CDR3 sequence is 15 residues long. The CDR3 region is CASSTGLAGSRELFF. CDR3 coding DNA: TGTGCCAGCAGTACTGGACTAGCGGGGTCCCGGGAGCTGTTTTTT.

This clone was seen only once. The rearrangement links TRBV4-2 to TRBJ1-2, with a possible D match to TRBD1 (6 bases). The V end lost 0 bases, the J end lost 5 bases, and 10 bases lay between the germline ends. Germline V gives CDR1 LGHNA, CDR2 YNFKEQ. This CDR3 is built from 14 residues. The CDR3 loop reads CASSQENRVYGYTF. CDR3 DNA sequence: TGTGCCAGCAGCCAAGAGAACAGGGTTTATGGCTACACCTTC.

This chain connects TRBV6-5 to TRBJ1-2, with D tentatively TRBD1 (6 bases). This CDR3 contains 12 residues. CDR1 is MNHEY and CDR2 is SVGAGI in the germline V gene. Trimming pared 8 bases from V and 4 bases from J, leaving 11 bases between. CDR3 residues: CASRQDSYGYTF. For the CDR3, the DNA is TGTGCCAGCCGACAGGACTCCTATGGCTACACCTTC.

The chain links TRBV7-9 to TRBJ2-2, with D perhaps matching TRBD1 (6 bases). This CDR3 is 16 amino acids long. Trimming removed 6 bases at V and 2 bases at J, with 16 bases between. CDR1 and CDR2 from the germline V gene are SEHNR and FQNEAQ (reference sequence). CDR3 region: CASRPRTVENTGELFF. CDR3 coding DNA: TGTGCCAGCAGACCCCGGACAGTAGAAAACACCGGGGAGCTGTTTTTT.

This clone was counted once. This sequence joins TRBV5-1 and TRBJ2-7; D may be TRBD2 (5 bases). Germline V lookup: CDR1 SGHRS, CDR2 YFSETQ. The CDR3 contains 12 residues. V was trimmed by 5 bases and J by 6 bases, leaving 12 bases between them. The CDR3 here is CASSPSGSEQYF. In DNA, the CDR3 is TGCGCCAGCAGTCCCTCGGGATCCGAGCAGTACTTC.

V usage is TRBV11-2 and J usage is TRBJ1-5; possibly TRBD1 for D (5 bases). V shed 3 bases and J shed 9 bases, with 6 bases lying between them. This CDR3 spans 11 amino acids. Germline-derived CDR1 and CDR2 are SGHAT and FQNNGV. CDR3 region: CASSFGGPQHF. CDR3 nucleotides: TGTGCCAGCAGCTTCGGGGGGCCCCAGCATTTT.

V and J are TRBV30 and TRBJ2-5, with D perhaps matching TRBD2 (6 bases). Trimming pared 4 bases from V and 6 bases from J, leaving 18 bases between. The CDR3 is 14 residues long. CDR1 and CDR2 (germline): GTSNPN, SVGIG (reference sequence). The CDR3 DNA is TGTGCCTGGATGGGGAGTCCGGAGGGAAAGACCCAGTACTTC. Its translation: CAWMGSPEGKTQYF.

The chain combines TRBV6-5 with TRBJ1-1; D gene uncertain. Germline V gene sequence: CDR1 MNHEY, CDR2 SVGAGI. This CDR3 has 15 amino acids. V gave up 0 bases and J gave up 4 bases, with 12 bases separating them. CDR3 region: CASSYSILQSTEAFF. CDR3 in DNA: TGTGCCAGCAGTTACTCGATTCTACAGAGCACTGAAGCTTTCTTT.

The genes are TRBV7-8 and TRBJ1-5; 7 bases fit TRBD1. The junction had 6 bases not matched to a gene; V was cut back by 3 bases and J by 7 bases. The CDR3 is made up of 14 amino acids. Germline V gene sequence: CDR1 SGHVS, CDR2 FQNEAQ. The CDR3 sequence is CASSFDRVGQPQHF. The CDR3 DNA reads as TGTGCCAGCAGCTTCGACAGGGTGGGCCAGCCCCAGCATTTT.

The chain carries TRBV9 and TRBJ1-6, with 10 bases identical to TRBD1. J was trimmed by 7 bases and V by 3 bases; bases with no gene match: 10. The CDR3 is 17 residues long. From germline, CDR1 is SGDLS and CDR2 YYNGEE. CDR3 sequence: CASSGPGQGLKNSPLHF. CDR3 in DNA: TGTGCCAGCAGCGGACCGGGACAGGGGTTGAAAAATTCACCCCTCCACTTT.

This clone was counted once. The rearrangement uses TRBV9 and TRBJ2-7; unclear D gene. The CDR3 runs to 12 residues. V was trimmed by 4 bases and J by 6 bases, leaving 11 bases between them. The germline CDR1 and CDR2 sequences are SGDLS and YYNGEE. CDR3 DNA sequence: TGTGCCAGCAGCATTACGGGTCTCGAGCAGTACTTC. This sequence encodes CASSITGLEQYF.